The rows below give T cell receptor beta chains drawn from one sample of a study of tumor-infiltrating lymphocytes in localized non-small cell lung cancer. Produced via immunoSEQ multiplex PCR; TCRdb's table is partial and in-frame only. Of around 7,200 clones in the sample, over 60% are singletons; the top ten hold roughly an eighth. Specimen: lung tumor tissue. The receptors come from a human donor with non-small cell lung cancer. Each CDR3 is given with its conserved first and last residue. The order of the fields is D gene, V gene, J gene, clone size, CDR3 DNA, CDR3 protein. The D gene is left open where the match is weak. Expanded clones get a size class; other rows say once, few or many, or leave the size out.

D gene: -; V gene: TRBV19; J gene: TRBJ1-2; clone size: -; CDR3 DNA: TGTGCCAGTAGTATGAGAGGAAACTATGGCTACACCTTC; CDR3 protein: CASSMRGNYGYTF
D gene: -; V gene: TRBV2; J gene: TRBJ1-6; clone size: -; CDR3 DNA: TGTGCCAGCAGTTCGACTCCCGGCCTCCACTTT; CDR3 protein: CASSSTPGLHF
D gene: -; V gene: TRBV7-2; J gene: TRBJ1-5; clone size: -; CDR3 DNA: TGTGCCAGCAGTTCAGTTGGAGGCAATCAGCCCCAGCATTTT; CDR3 protein: CASSSVGGNQPQHF
D gene: -; V gene: TRBV4-2; J gene: TRBJ1-1; clone size: once; CDR3 DNA: TGTGCCAGCAGCCAAGGAGGGGGGCAGGGTACGAACACTGAAGCTTTCTTT; CDR3 protein: CASSQGGGQGTNTEAFF
D gene: TRBD1; V gene: TRBV5-1; J gene: TRBJ1-2; clone size: -; CDR3 DNA: TGCGCCAGCAGCCCACCTGGAGGGTCCCCGGGACAGGGTTTTGGCTACACCTTC; CDR3 protein: CASSPPGGSPGQGFGYTF
D gene: -; V gene: TRBV19; J gene: TRBJ1-1; clone size: -; CDR3 DNA: TGTGCCAGTAGTGCCCCCTACAGGACGAACACTGAAGCTTTCTTT; CDR3 protein: CASSAPYRTNTEAFF
D gene: TRBD1; V gene: TRBV7-2; J gene: TRBJ1-6; clone size: -; CDR3 DNA: TGTGCCAGCAGCCTTCGACAGGGGGATAATTCACCCCTCCACTTT; CDR3 protein: CASSLRQGDNSPLHF
D gene: TRBD2; V gene: TRBV10-3; J gene: TRBJ2-1; clone size: few; CDR3 DNA: TGTGCCATCAGTGAGTCGGCTAGCGGGGGGCCGTGGTACAATGAGCAGTTCTTC; CDR3 protein: CAISESASGGPWYNEQFF
D gene: TRBD1; V gene: TRBV2; J gene: TRBJ2-1; clone size: -; CDR3 DNA: TGTGCCAGCAGACGACAGGGTAGCTCCTACAATGAGCAGTTCTTC; CDR3 protein: CASRRQGSSYNEQFF
D gene: -; V gene: TRBV6-5; J gene: TRBJ2-7; clone size: few; CDR3 DNA: TGTGCCAGCCGCCCTAATCTAGGACGGGCTTACGAGCAGTACTTC; CDR3 protein: CASRPNLGRAYEQYF
D gene: TRBD1; V gene: TRBV7-9; J gene: TRBJ2-3; clone size: -; CDR3 DNA: TGTGCCAGCAGCTGGACAGGGAACACAGATACGCAGTATTTT; CDR3 protein: CASSWTGNTDTQYF
D gene: -; V gene: TRBV6-5; J gene: TRBJ1-3; clone size: -; CDR3 DNA: TGTGCCAGCAGTTACGTCGGGCAGAACTCTGGAAACACCATATATTTT; CDR3 protein: CASSYVGQNSGNTIYF
D gene: -; V gene: TRBV5-8; J gene: TRBJ2-7; clone size: -; CDR3 DNA: TGTGCCAGCAGCTCAAGCACGCTAGTCACCGCTCCCTACGAGCAGTACTTC; CDR3 protein: CASSSSTLVTAPYEQYF
D gene: TRBD2; V gene: TRBV6-6; J gene: TRBJ2-7; clone size: -; CDR3 DNA: TGTGCCAGCAGTTACGGCGGGGGGAATTTTGGGGAGCAGTACTTC; CDR3 protein: CASSYGGGNFGEQYF
D gene: TRBD2; V gene: TRBV14; J gene: TRBJ2-1; clone size: -; CDR3 DNA: TGTGCCAGCAGCCTGCTAGCGGGGGGGCCGTATGAGCAGTTCTTC; CDR3 protein: CASSLLAGGPYEQFF
D gene: -; V gene: TRBV4-1; J gene: TRBJ1-6; clone size: -; CDR3 DNA: TGCGCCAGCAGCCAAGATCCCGGTCTTTCGGATAATTCACCCCTCCACTTT; CDR3 protein: CASSQDPGLSDNSPLHF